The rows below give T cell receptor beta chains drawn from one sample of a study of naive and memory T cell subsets. TCRdb fed the UMI-ligation and nested PCR reads into MiXCR, producing one record per CDR3 protein. Here the sample spans 15,000 to 20,000 distinct CDR3 sequences, about a tenth being singletons. This material consisted of skin, taken from a tuberculin skin test site. Receptors originate from an adult in good health. CDR3s include the opening cysteine and the closing phenylalanine or tryptophan. Fields, in order: CDR3 protein, CDR3 DNA, V gene, J gene, D gene, clone size. D genes are given only for firm matches. Only part of the rows carry a size: once, few, many, or a class if the clone is expanded.

CATSHSGARNEQFF	TGTGCCACCAGTCACTCGGGAGCAAGGAATGAGCAGTTCTTC	TRBV24-1	TRBJ2-1	-	many
CASSLASLNTEAFF	TGTGCCAGCAGCTTAGCCTCACTGAACACTGAAGCTTTCTTT	TRBV7-2	TRBJ1-1	-	-
CASSYSYTEAFF	TGTGCCAGCAGTTACTCATACACTGAAGCTTTCTTT	TRBV6-2/TRBV6-3	TRBJ1-1	-	-
CSAMNRDRGTYEQYF	TGCAGTGCGATGAACCGGGACAGGGGAACCTACGAGCAGTACTTC	TRBV20-1	TRBJ2-7	TRBD1	-
CASTTTAGGDNYGYTF	TGTGCCAGCACCACGACCGCGGGGGGAGATAACTATGGCTACACCTTC	TRBV27	TRBJ1-2	-	few
CSARDSGSRTQYF	TGCAGTGCTAGAGATAGCGGGAGTAGAACGCAGTATTTT	TRBV20-1	TRBJ2-3	TRBD2	few
CASSLEGQGPGYGYTF	TGCGCCAGCAGCTTGGAGGGACAGGGGCCTGGTTATGGCTACACCTTC	TRBV5-1	TRBJ1-2	TRBD1	-
CSARSGGWGTDTQYF	TGCAGTGCCAGAAGCGGGGGCTGGGGCACAGATACGCAGTATTTT	TRBV20-1	TRBJ2-3	TRBD2	few
CASSPGGNQPQHF	TGTGCCAGCAGCCCGGGGGGGAATCAGCCCCAGCATTTT	TRBV14	TRBJ1-5	-	-
CASSQEFWGPNEQFF	TGTGCCAGCAGCCAAGAGTTTTGGGGGCCCAATGAGCAGTTCTTC	TRBV3-1	TRBJ2-1	-	medium-sized